The 9 T cell receptor beta chains in this list originate from one sample, sequenced in a study of shared clonotypes between healthy human individuals. The repertoire was sequenced with immunoSEQ multiplex PCR; TCRdb's copy has only in-frame clones and lacks some. In the table there are about 580,000 clones, roughly 98% of which are singletons. As defined, naive CD8 cells were CD45RO-negative and positively selected for CCR7, with terminally differentiated effector memory CD45RA+ cells excluded. Material: naive CD8+ T cells sorted from blood. The receptors stem from a man younger than 45 in good health.

The gene calls are TRBV7-9 and TRBJ2-2, with D perhaps matching TRBD1 or TRBD2 (5 bases each). The CDR3 is made up of 13 amino acids. The V gene lost 11 bases and the J gene lost 3 bases, with 13 bases spanning the gap. Germline V gene sequence: CDR1 SEHNR, CDR2 FQNEAQ (reference sequence). The CDR3 is CAPGTSHTGELFF. The CDR3 DNA follows: TGTGCCCCCGGGACGAGTCACACCGGGGAGCTGTTTTTT.

The chain has TRBV23-1 and TRBJ2-7, with D possibly being TRBD1 or TRBD2 (6 bases each). TRBV23-1 qualifies as an ORF whose function is uncertain. This CDR3 comprises 14 residues. The germline V and J ends were trimmed by 1 base and 3 bases, with 10 bases remaining between them. CDR3 coding DNA: TGCGCCAGCAGTCAATTGCGGGACAACTACGAGCAGTACTTC. Its translation is CASSQLRDNYEQYF.

The chain combines TRBV2 with TRBJ1-2, with TRBD1 matching 7 bases. V lost 4 bases, J lost 7 bases, and 6 bases stayed unmatched. The CDR3 consists of 13 residues. Per the germline V gene, CDR1 is SNHLY and CDR2 is FYNNEI. Written as DNA, the CDR3 is TGTGCCAGCAGTGTCGGGACAGTATCTGGCTACACCTTC. Translating it yields CASSVGTVSGYTF.

The chain employs TRBV29-1 and TRBJ2-5; D uncertain. V was trimmed by 7 bases and J by 2 bases, leaving 8 bases between them. The CDR3 consists of 11 residues. Germline CDR1 and CDR2: SQVTM and ANQGSEA. Here the CDR3 reads CSGVEQETQYF. DNA of the CDR3: TGCAGCGGGGTGGAACAAGAGACCCAGTACTTC. Variable domain in full (rest from reference TRBV29-1 and TRBJ2-5): SAVISQKPSRDICQRGTSLTIQCQVDSQVTMMFWYRQQPGQSLTLIATANQGSEATYESGFVIDKFPISRPNLTFSTLTVSNMSPEDSSIYLCSGVEQETQYFGPGTRLLVL.

Only one count was recorded for this clone. This chain uses TRBV7-8 with TRBJ2-7; weak D call: TRBD2 (6 bases). CDR3 length equals 17 residues. The ends were cut back, 7 bases at V and 3 bases at J, with 25 bases in the middle. Germline CDR1 and CDR2: SGHVS and FQNEAQ. The DNA of the CDR3 is TGTGCCAGCACCCGTACTAGGAGGGATAGCCTGGACTACGAGCAGTACTTC. Translation gives CASTRTRRDSLDYEQYF.

V gene TRBV19 combines with J gene TRBJ1-1, with D tentatively TRBD1 (6 bases). V was pared by 8 bases and J by 7 bases, with 17 bases between. Germline loops: CDR1 LNHDA, CDR2 SQIVND (reference sequence). CDR3 size: 13 residues. CDR3 in amino acids: CASHRVGRSEAFF. The CDR3 DNA reads as TGTGCCAGTCACAGGGTGGGCAGGAGTGAAGCTTTCTTT.

The CDR3 nucleotides read TGTGCCAGCCAACAGGGGTGGGGCAATCAGCCCCAGCATTTT. Its translation is CASQQGWGNQPQHF. The chain is built from TRBV2 and TRBJ1-5; TRBD1 aligns across 7 bases. With V trimmed by 8 bases and J by 2 bases, 6 bases remained unmatched. This CDR3 is built from 14 residues. CDR1 is SNHLY and CDR2 is FYNNEI in the germline V gene.

This rearrangement joins TRBV29-1 to TRBJ2-1, with D perhaps matching TRBD2 (6 bases). Germline CDR1 reads SQVTM; CDR2 reads ANQGSEA. The V end lost 0 bases, the J end lost 5 bases, and 8 bases lay between the germline ends. The CDR3 has 13 residues. The CDR3 DNA reads TGCAGCGTTGAAGACCGGGAGAACAATGAGCAGTTCTTC. As protein: CSVEDRENNEQFF.

The chain joins TRBV4-1 to TRBJ2-1; no definite D call. Trimming pared 1 base from V and 7 bases from J, leaving 8 bases between. This CDR3 is 13 amino acids long. Germline V gene sequence: CDR1 MGHRA, CDR2 YSYEKL. The chain's CDR3 is CASSQVVWNEQFF. The DNA for the CDR3 is TGCGCCAGCAGCCAAGTCGTCTGGAATGAGCAGTTCTTC.